Following are 28 T cell receptor beta chains from one sample sequenced in a study of CD8+CD57+ T cells in acquired aplastic anemia. Template material for TCR beta VDJ and CDR3 profiling consisted of genomic DNA. TCRdb re-called the reads with MiXCR, one entry per CDR3 protein. The sample has a few hundred thousand distinct CDR3 sequences; approximately 35% are singletons. The specimen was sorted CD4+, CD8+, or CD8+CD57+ T cells (not recorded which) from PBMCs. The receptors come from a human donor in good health, serving as a control.

This clonotype was counted at least ten times. The chain recombines TRBV29-1 with TRBJ1-5; 7 nucleotides align to TRBD1. The CDR3 runs 14 residues. From germline, CDR1 is SQVTM and CDR2 ANQGSEA. Trimming at V came to 5 bases and at J to 5 bases, leaving 9 bases not matched to a gene. CDR3 nucleotides: TGCAGCGTTTGTCTATCAGGGGGGGATCAGCCCCAGCATTTT. It specifies CSVCLSGGDQPQHF.

The gene calls are TRBV20-1 and TRBJ2-1; 9 nucleotides agree with TRBD1. There are 15 residues in the CDR3. J was trimmed by 1 base and V by 5 bases; bases with no gene match: 6. Germline V gene lookup returns CDR1 DFQATT and CDR2 SNEGSKA (reference sequence). The CDR3 DNA is TGCAGTGCTTCACAGGGGGCCGGGTCCTACAATGAGCAGTTCTTC. This gives the protein CSASQGAGSYNEQFF.

Concerning this clonotype: The conserved final phenylalanine or tryptophan is absent from the CDR3, which likely points to a read error. CDR3 bases: TGCGCCAGCAGTGAGGATCCCGGGAGGGACACCGGGGAGCTGTTTTCT. It specifies CASSEDPGRDTGELFS. The V gene is TRBV10-1, the J gene TRBJ2-2; TRBD2 matches 8 bases. The V segment lost 2 bases and the J segment 3 bases; nucleotides outside the gene matches: 5. Germline CDR1 is WNHNN and CDR2 is SYGVQD (reference sequence). The CDR3 runs 16 residues.

The V gene is TRBV24-1, the J gene TRBJ1-5, with D unclear. The V end lost 4 bases, the J end lost 6 bases, and 21 bases lay between the germline ends. The CDR3 length is 17 residues. Per germline, CDR1 KGHDR and CDR2 SFDVKD. The CDR3 DNA reads as TGTGCCACCAGTGACCCGCTGACTCGTTTGTTAAGTCAGCCCCAGCATTTT. Its translation: CATSDPLTRLLSQPQHF.

This chain connects TRBV29-1 to TRBJ1-2; maybe TRBD1 (6 bases). The CDR3 is made up of 12 amino acids. Per germline, CDR1 SQVTM and CDR2 ANQGSEA. Trimming pared 3 bases from V and 7 bases from J, leaving 12 bases between. The CDR3 reads CSVDNRVRGYTF. The CDR3 coding sequence is TGCAGCGTTGATAACAGGGTGCGTGGCTACACCTTC.

This clonotype was seen many times. The V gene is TRBV5-5, the J gene TRBJ2-7; D remains unclear. CDR1 and CDR2 (germline): SGHKS, YYEKEE (reference sequence). The CDR3 totals 13 residues. V lost 5 bases, J lost 1 base, and 10 bases lay in between. CDR3 amino acids: CASSNTGSYEQYF. The DNA for the CDR3 is TGTGCCAGCAGTAACACGGGTTCCTACGAGCAGTACTTC.

This clonotype was recorded many times. This chain joins TRBV9 and TRBJ1-2; D not certain. The germline CDR1 and CDR2 sequences are SGDLS and YYNGEE. V was shortened by 0 bases and J by 4 bases, with 7 bases between the two germline ends. CDR3 length: 13 amino acids. In DNA form, the CDR3 reads TGTGCCAGCAGCGTAGAGTTAAGCTATGGCTACACCTTC. This codes for CASSVELSYGYTF.

This clonotype has ten or more counts. The rearrangement joins TRBV5-1 to TRBJ1-2, with a tentative D call TRBD1 (5 bases). From germline, CDR1 is SGHRS and CDR2 YFSETQ. The germline V and J ends were trimmed by 3 bases and 0 bases, with 12 bases remaining between them. This CDR3 contains 15 residues. The CDR3 region is CASSWGDRTNYGYTF. The CDR3 DNA reads as TGCGCCAGCAGCTGGGGTGACAGAACTAACTATGGCTACACCTTC.

This chain connects TRBV29-1 to TRBJ1-6; 8 nucleotides line up with TRBD1. V gave up 1 base and J gave up 9 bases; unmatched junction bases: 8. The CDR3 is 15 amino acids. CDR1 and CDR2 from the germline V gene are SQVTM and ANQGSEA. The chain's CDR3 is CSVEGPPDRGSPLHF. CDR3 DNA sequence: TGCAGCGTTGAAGGACCTCCTGACAGGGGTTCACCCCTCCACTTT.

The rearrangement uses TRBV11-2 and TRBJ2-3, with 9 bases lining up with TRBD2. The trim removed 5 bases at V and 5 bases at J, leaving 17 bases unmatched. This CDR3 is 18 amino acids long. Per germline, CDR1 SGHAT and CDR2 FQNNGV. The CDR3 reads CASSPQGWLAGSVDTQYF. The CDR3 DNA sequence: TGTGCCAGCAGCCCCCAGGGGTGGCTAGCGGGAAGTGTAGATACGCAGTATTTT. The full variable domain, completed using reference TRBV11-2 and TRBJ2-3, is EAGVAQSPRYKIIEKRQSVAFWCNPISGHATLYWYQQILGQGPKLLIQFQNNGVVDDSQLPKDRFSAERLKGVDSTLKIQPAKLEDSAVYLCASSPQGWLAGSVDTQYFGPGTRLTVL.

The J gene is TRBJ2-1, the V gene TRBV20-1, with D possibly TRBD2 on 6 matching bases. This CDR3 is 14 amino acids long. The V end lost 1 base, the J end lost 5 bases, and 12 bases lay between the germline ends. The germline CDR1 and CDR2 sequences are DFQATT and SNEGSKA (reference sequence). In nucleotides, the CDR3 is TGCAGTGCTAGAGTTACGGGGGTGAACAATGAGCAGTTCTTC. Translated: CSARVTGVNNEQFF.

This clonotype was observed a few times. J is TRBJ2-1 and V is TRBV15; D gene ambiguous. CDR1 and CDR2 from the germline V gene are LNHNV and YYDKDF (reference sequence). The V gene lost 1 base and the J gene lost 9 bases, with 4 bases spanning the gap. The CDR3 sequence is 11 residues long. The CDR3 DNA is TGTGCCACCAGCAGAGTATCTGAGCAGTTCTTC. It yields the protein CATSRVSEQFF.

This clonotype was detected ten times or more. V usage is TRBV11-2 and J usage is TRBJ1-1; D is possibly TRBD1 (5 bases). The CDR3 extends over 15 amino acids. The V gene lost 6 bases and the J gene lost 1 base, with 15 bases spanning the gap. The germline V gene encodes CDR1 SGHAT and CDR2 FQNNGV. CDR3 sequence: CASRRTGDTNTEAFF. The CDR3 DNA sequence: TGTGCCAGCAGGCGAACAGGAGATACGAACACTGAAGCTTTCTTT.

This clonotype has ten or more counts. The rearrangement joins TRBV20-1 to TRBJ2-1; 15 positions match TRBD2. Trimming removed 3 bases from V and 8 bases from J; junction bases left unmatched: 8. This CDR3 is built from 16 residues. Germline V lookup: CDR1 DFQATT, CDR2 SNEGSKA (reference sequence). The CDR3 loop reads CSASGLAGGLTDEQFF. The CDR3 coding sequence is TGCAGTGCTAGTGGACTAGCGGGGGGGCTCACAGATGAGCAGTTCTTC.

The rearrangement uses TRBV19 and TRBJ2-3; perhaps D is TRBD1 or TRBD2 (5 bases each). Trimming cost V 6 bases and J 2 bases, with 27 bases left between them. Looked up from germline, CDR1 is LNHDA and CDR2 is SQIVND (reference sequence). The CDR3 extends over 19 amino acids. The CDR3 loop reads CASSLQRPPGTVVTDTQYF. The CDR3 nucleotides read TGTGCCAGTAGCCTTCAGCGGCCTCCCGGGACGGTGGTCACAGATACGCAGTATTTT.

This clonotype showed up just once. The V call is TRBV19, the J call TRBJ2-7, with 9 bases lining up with TRBD2. Losses at the gene ends were 3 bases for V and 3 bases for J; bases not matched to a gene: 6. Germline assignment: CDR1 LNHDA and CDR2 SQIVND (reference sequence). The CDR3 contains 15 residues. The CDR3 reads CASSISLAGIYEQYF. CDR3 coding DNA: TGTGCCAGTAGTATCTCCCTAGCGGGAATCTACGAGCAGTACTTC. Combining the CDR3 with reference TRBV19 and TRBJ2-7 gives the whole variable domain DGGITQSPKYLFRKEGQNVTLSCEQNLNHDAMYWYRQDPGQGLRLIYYSQIVNDFQKGDIAEGYSVSREKKESFPLTVTSAQKNPTAFYLCASSISLAGIYEQYFGPGTRLTVT.

This chain joins TRBV10-3 and TRBJ1-5; D might be TRBD1 (6 bases). V lost 6 bases, J lost 4 bases, and 22 bases lay in between. This CDR3 is built from 17 residues. Germline assignment: CDR1 ENHRY and CDR2 SYGVKD. The CDR3 region is CAIRDSTGRGLNQPQHF. CDR3 sequence (DNA): TGTGCCATCAGGGACAGTACGGGCCGGGGGCTAAATCAGCCCCAGCATTTT.

The sample holds many counts of this clonotype. The CDR3 sequence is CASSNRMHGEAFF. The CDR3 DNA follows: TGTGCCAGCAGTAACAGAATGCATGGTGAAGCTTTCTTT. V gene TRBV2 combines with J gene TRBJ1-1; no definite D call. Trimming stripped 5 bases from V and 7 bases from J, with 14 bases between. This CDR3 has 13 amino acids. Per germline, CDR1 SNHLY and CDR2 FYNNEI.

This chain connects TRBV19 to TRBJ2-1; D not resolved. The CDR3 runs 12 residues. Germline loops: CDR1 LNHDA, CDR2 SQIVND (reference sequence). The V and J ends lost 5 bases and 12 bases respectively, with 14 bases between them. The CDR3 reads CASSHDRSRQFF. In DNA form, the CDR3 reads TGTGCCAGTAGTCACGACCGTTCTAGGCAGTTCTTC.

Many counts were recorded for this clonotype. This chain joins TRBV12-3 or TRBV12-4 and TRBJ2-2, with unresolved D. This CDR3 contains 14 residues. V lost 6 bases, J lost 1 base, and 9 bases lay in between. CDR3 loop: CASSPAVNTGELFF. In DNA form, the CDR3 reads TGTGCCAGCAGCCCGGCGGTGAACACCGGGGAGCTGTTTTTT.

V and J are TRBV4-1 and TRBJ2-6, with 7 bases identical to TRBD2. Germline V CDR1 and CDR2: MGHRA, YSYEKL. The CDR3 totals 19 residues. V lost 0 bases to trimming and J lost 0 bases; unmatched junction nucleotides: 8. The DNA for the CDR3 is TGCGCCAGCAGCCAAGAAGCTGGCGGGAGAATCTCTGGGGCCAACGTCCTGACTTTC. Its translation: CASSQEAGGRISGANVLTF.

For this clonotype: One base away lies a much larger clone, so this may be a sequencing read error. V and J are TRBV12-3 or TRBV12-4 and TRBJ2-5; TRBD1 matches 8 bases. J was trimmed by 5 bases and V by 6 bases; bases with no gene match: 11. There are 15 residues in the CDR3. The DNA of the CDR3 is TGTGCCAGCAGGCGGACAGGGTTGTTCCGGGAGACCCAGTACTTC. This translates into CASRRTGLFRETQYF.

V usage is TRBV7-8 and J usage is TRBJ2-3, with TRBD2 matching 7 bases. J was trimmed by 0 bases and V by 5 bases; bases with no gene match: 5. Germline-derived CDR1 and CDR2 are SGHVS and FQNEAQ. This CDR3 is 15 amino acids long. This chain's CDR3 is CASSPWTSSTDTQYF. CDR3 nucleotide sequence: TGTGCCAGCAGCCCTTGGACTAGTAGCACAGATACGCAGTATTTT.

This clonotype was detected many times. V usage is TRBV4-1 and J usage is TRBJ1-6; D remains unclear. Germline CDR1 MGHRA, CDR2 YSYEKL. V was pared by 1 base and J by 0 bases, with 13 bases between. The CDR3 sequence is 18 residues long. The CDR3 region has the DNA TGCGCCAGCAGCCAAGGACGAGCCAGGAGCTCCTATAATTCACCCCTCCACTTT. Translated, it gives CASSQGRARSSYNSPLHF.

The CDR3 region has the DNA TGTGCCAGTAGTTTCCCCGGGACAGGGGCGAACTATGGCTACACCTTC. Encoded protein: CASSFPGTGANYGYTF. The chain joins TRBV19 to TRBJ1-2, with 10 bases lining up with TRBD1. Germline CDR1 reads LNHDA; CDR2 reads SQIVND (reference sequence). Trimming at V came to 5 bases and at J to 2 bases, leaving 8 bases not matched to a gene. CDR3 size: 16 residues.

CDR3 bases: TGTGCCAGCAGCCCAAGGCGCCCTTACAATGAGCAGTTCTTC. It is translated as CASSPRRPYNEQFF. This chain uses TRBV11-2 with TRBJ2-1; D uncertain. This CDR3 has 14 amino acids. Germline V gene lookup returns CDR1 SGHAT and CDR2 FQNNGV. The V end lost 5 bases, the J end lost 4 bases, and 12 bases lay between the germline ends.

To note about this clonotype: A read error may explain this, as a much larger clone is one base away. It is likely a read error, because the conserved phenylalanine at the end of the CDR3 is missing. The chain uses TRBV5-1 and TRBJ2-5; D is ambiguous. CDR1 is SGHRS, CDR2 YFSETQ, per germline. Trimming took 0 bases from V and 2 from J, leaving 8 bases between them. The CDR3 consists of 14 residues. CDR3 residues: CASSLAVTQETQYL. CDR3 sequence (DNA): TGCGCCAGCAGCTTGGCGGTGACTCAAGAGACCCAGTACCTC.

This clonotype turned up a few times. Just one base apart from a much larger clone, this may be a read error. J is TRBJ2-5 and V is TRBV19, with D possibly TRBD2 on 6 matching bases. Germline CDR1 reads LNHDA; CDR2 reads SQIVND (reference sequence). This CDR3 has 13 residues. CDR3 DNA: TGTGCCAGTAGTATATGGGGGGAAGAGACCCAGTCCTTC. Encoded protein: CASSIWGEETQSF.